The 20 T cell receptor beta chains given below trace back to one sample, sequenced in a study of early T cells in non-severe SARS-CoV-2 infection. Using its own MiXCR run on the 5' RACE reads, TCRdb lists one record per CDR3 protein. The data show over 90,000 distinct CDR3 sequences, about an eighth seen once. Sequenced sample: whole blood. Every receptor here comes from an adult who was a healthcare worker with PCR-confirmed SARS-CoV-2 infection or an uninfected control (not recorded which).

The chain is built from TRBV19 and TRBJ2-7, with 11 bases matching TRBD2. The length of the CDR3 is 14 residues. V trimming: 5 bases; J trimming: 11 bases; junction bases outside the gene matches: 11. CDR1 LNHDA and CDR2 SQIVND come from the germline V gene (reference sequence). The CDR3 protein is CASSPRLAGPRKYF. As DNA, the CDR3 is TGTGCCAGTAGTCCTCGACTAGCGGGGCCCCGTAAGTACTTC.

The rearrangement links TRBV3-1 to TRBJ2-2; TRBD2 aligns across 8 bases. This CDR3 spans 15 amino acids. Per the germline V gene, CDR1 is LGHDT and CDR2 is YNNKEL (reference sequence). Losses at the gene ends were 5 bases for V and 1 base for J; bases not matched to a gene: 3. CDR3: CASSFTSGNTGELFF. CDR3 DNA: TGTGCCAGCAGCTTTACTAGCGGGAACACCGGGGAGCTGTTTTTT.

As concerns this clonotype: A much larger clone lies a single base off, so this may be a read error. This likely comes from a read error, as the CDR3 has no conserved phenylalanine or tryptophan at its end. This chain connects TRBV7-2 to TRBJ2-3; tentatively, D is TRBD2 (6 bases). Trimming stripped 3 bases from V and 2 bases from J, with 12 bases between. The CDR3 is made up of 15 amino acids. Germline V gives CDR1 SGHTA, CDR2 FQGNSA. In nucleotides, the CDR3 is TGTGCCAGCAGCTTTAGCGGCTCATACACAGATACGCAGTATGTT. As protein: CASSFSGSYTDTQYV.

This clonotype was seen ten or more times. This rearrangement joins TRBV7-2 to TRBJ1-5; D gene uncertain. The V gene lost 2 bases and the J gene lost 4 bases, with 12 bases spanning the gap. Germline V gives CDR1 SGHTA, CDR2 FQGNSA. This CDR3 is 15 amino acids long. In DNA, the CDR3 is TGTGCCAGCAGCTTAAGGGCCACCGAGAATCAGCCCCAGCATTTT. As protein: CASSLRATENQPQHF.

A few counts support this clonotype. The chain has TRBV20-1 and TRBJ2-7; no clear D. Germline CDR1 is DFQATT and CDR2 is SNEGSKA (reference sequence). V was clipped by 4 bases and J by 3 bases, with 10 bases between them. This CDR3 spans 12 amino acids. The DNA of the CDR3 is TGCAGTGCTATAGGGCTACTCTACGAGCAGTACTTC. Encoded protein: CSAIGLLYEQYF.

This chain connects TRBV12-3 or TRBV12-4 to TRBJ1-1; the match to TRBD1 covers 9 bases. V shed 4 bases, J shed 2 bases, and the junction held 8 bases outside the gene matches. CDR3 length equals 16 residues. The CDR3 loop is CASSWRGQGKNTEAFF. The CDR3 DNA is TGTGCCAGCAGTTGGAGGGGACAGGGAAAAAACACTGAAGCTTTCTTT.

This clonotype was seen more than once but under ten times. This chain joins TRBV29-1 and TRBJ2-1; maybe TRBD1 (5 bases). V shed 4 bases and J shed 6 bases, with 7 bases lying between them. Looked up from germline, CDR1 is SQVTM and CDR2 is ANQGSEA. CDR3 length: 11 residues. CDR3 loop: CSVGTGNEQFF. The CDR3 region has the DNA TGCAGCGTTGGTACAGGCAATGAGCAGTTCTTC.

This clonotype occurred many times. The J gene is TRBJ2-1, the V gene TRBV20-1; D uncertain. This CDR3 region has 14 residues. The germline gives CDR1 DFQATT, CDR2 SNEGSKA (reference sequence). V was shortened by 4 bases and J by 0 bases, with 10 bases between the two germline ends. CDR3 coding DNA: TGCAGTGCTACAGGATTCAGCTCCTACAATGAGCAGTTCTTC. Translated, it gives CSATGFSSYNEQFF.

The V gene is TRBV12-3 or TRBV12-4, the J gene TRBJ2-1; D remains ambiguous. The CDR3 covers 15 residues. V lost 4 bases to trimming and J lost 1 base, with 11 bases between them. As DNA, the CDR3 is TGTGCCAGCAGTTCCATCAGTCTGTCCTACAATGAGCAGTTCTTC. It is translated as CASSSISLSYNEQFF.

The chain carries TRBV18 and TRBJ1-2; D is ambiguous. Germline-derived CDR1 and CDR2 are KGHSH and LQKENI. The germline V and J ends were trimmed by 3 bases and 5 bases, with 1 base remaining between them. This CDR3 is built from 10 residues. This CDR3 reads CASSPYGYTF. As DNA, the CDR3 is TGTGCCAGCTCACCGTATGGCTACACCTTC.

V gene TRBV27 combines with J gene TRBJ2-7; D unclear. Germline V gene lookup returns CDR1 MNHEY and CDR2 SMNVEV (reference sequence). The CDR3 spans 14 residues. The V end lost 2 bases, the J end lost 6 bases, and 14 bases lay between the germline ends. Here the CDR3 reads CASSLRVLYGEQYF. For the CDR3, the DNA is TGTGCCAGCAGTTTAAGGGTTCTGTACGGCGAGCAGTACTTC.

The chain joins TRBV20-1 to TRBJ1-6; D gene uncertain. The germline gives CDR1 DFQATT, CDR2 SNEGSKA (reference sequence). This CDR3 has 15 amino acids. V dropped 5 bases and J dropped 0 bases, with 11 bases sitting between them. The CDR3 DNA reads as TGCAGTGCTGTGACGGTTAGCTCCTATAATTCACCCCTCCACTTT. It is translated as CSAVTVSSYNSPLHF.

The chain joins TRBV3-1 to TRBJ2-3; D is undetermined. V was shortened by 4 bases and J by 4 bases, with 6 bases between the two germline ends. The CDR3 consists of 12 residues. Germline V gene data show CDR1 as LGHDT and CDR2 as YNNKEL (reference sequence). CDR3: CASSLRSDTQYF. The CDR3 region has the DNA TGTGCCAGCAGCCTCAGATCAGATACGCAGTATTTT.

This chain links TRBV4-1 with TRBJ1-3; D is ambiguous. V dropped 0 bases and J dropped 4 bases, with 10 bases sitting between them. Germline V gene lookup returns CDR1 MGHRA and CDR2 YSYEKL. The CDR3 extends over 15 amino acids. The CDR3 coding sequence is TGCGCCAGCAGCCAAGAGGAGACCGACGGAAACACCATATATTTT. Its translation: CASSQEETDGNTIYF.

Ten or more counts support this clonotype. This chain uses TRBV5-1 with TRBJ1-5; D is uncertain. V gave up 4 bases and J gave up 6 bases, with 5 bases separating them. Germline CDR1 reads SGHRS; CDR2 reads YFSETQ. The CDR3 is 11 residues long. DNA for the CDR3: TGCGCCAGCAGCGTCCTTCAGCCCCAGCATTTT. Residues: CASSVLQPQHF.

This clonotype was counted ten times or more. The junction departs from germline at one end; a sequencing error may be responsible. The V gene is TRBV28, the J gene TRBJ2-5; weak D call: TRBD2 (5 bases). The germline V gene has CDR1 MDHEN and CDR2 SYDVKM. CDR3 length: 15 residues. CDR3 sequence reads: CASSLFEGSLGTQYF. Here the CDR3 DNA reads TGTGCCAGCAGCTTATTCGAGGGCAGTCTCGGGACCCAGTACTTC.

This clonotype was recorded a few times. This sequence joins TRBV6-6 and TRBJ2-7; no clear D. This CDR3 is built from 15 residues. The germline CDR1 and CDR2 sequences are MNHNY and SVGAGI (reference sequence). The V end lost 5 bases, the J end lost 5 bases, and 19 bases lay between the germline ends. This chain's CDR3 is CASSPEAKRSDEQYF. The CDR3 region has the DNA TGTGCCAGCAGTCCTGAAGCTAAGAGAAGTGACGAGCAGTACTTC.

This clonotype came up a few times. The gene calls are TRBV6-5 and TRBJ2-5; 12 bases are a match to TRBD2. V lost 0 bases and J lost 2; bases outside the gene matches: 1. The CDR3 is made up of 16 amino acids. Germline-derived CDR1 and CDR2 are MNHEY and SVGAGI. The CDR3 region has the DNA TGTGCCAGCAGTTACTCCGGGACTAGCGGGCAAGAGACCCAGTACTTC. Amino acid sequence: CASSYSGTSGQETQYF.

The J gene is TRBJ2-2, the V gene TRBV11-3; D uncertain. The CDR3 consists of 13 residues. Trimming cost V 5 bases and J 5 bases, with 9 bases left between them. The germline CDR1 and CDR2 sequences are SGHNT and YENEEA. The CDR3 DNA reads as TGTGCCAGCAGCCTCCCCGGGACCGGGGAGCTGTTTTTT. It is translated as CASSLPGTGELFF.

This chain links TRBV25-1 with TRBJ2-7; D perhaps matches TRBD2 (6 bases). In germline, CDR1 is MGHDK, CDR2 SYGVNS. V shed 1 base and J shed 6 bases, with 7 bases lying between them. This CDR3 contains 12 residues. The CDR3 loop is CASSELGGEQYF. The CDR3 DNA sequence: TGTGCCAGCAGTGAATTGGGGGGCGAGCAGTACTTC.